These 16 T cell receptor beta chains were all obtained from the same sample, sequenced in a study of blood T cell repertoires in COVID-19. TCRdb's copy holds only in-frame clones and misses some; the assay was immunoSEQ multiplex PCR. The sample holds approximately 400,000 clones, about 80% seen once. Specimen: peripheral blood. All receptors derive from a human donor with acute or convalescent COVID-19. The donor label of this sample is uncertain.

As concerns this clone: This specimen includes other DNA sequences encoding the same CDR3. The gene calls are TRBV27 and TRBJ2-7; TRBD2 is a possible D gene (5 bases). With 3 bases removed from V and 2 bases from J, the gap between germline ends came to 8 bases. The CDR3 contains 13 residues. Germline lookup yields CDR1 MNHEY and CDR2 SMNVEV (reference sequence). CDR3 region: CASSLGSTYEQYF. DNA of the CDR3: TGTGCCAGCAGTTTGGGGAGCACCTACGAGCAGTACTTC.

This clone showed up just once. The chain combines TRBV11-2 with TRBJ1-3, with a possible D match to TRBD1 (5 bases). CDR1 and CDR2 from the germline V gene are SGHAT and FQNNGV. Trimming stripped 1 base from V and 4 bases from J, with 14 bases between. This CDR3 has 16 amino acids. This CDR3 reads CASSLVQGGLGNTIYF. In DNA, the CDR3 is TGTGCCAGCAGCTTAGTCCAGGGAGGTCTCGGAAACACCATATATTTT.

The genes are TRBV6-5 and TRBJ1-1; tentatively, D is TRBD1 (6 bases). In germline, CDR1 is MNHEY, CDR2 SVGAGI. Trimming cost V 6 bases and J 0 bases, with 14 bases left between them. The CDR3 is made up of 15 amino acids. The CDR3 nucleotides are TGTGCCAGCAGCCTACAGGGTACTCTGAACACTGAAGCTTTCTTT. Translated, it gives CASSLQGTLNTEAFF.

This chain links TRBV6-5 with TRBJ1-2; weak D call: TRBD1 (6 bases). This CDR3 has 15 amino acids. V was pared by 0 bases and J by 2 bases, with 10 bases between. Germline V gene data show CDR1 as MNHEY and CDR2 as SVGAGI. The CDR3 bases are TGTGCCAGCAGTTACTCAGGACAGAGGAACTATGGCTACACCTTC. Amino acids: CASSYSGQRNYGYTF.

The chain employs TRBV6-1 and TRBJ1-6, with D uncertain. The CDR3 is 15 amino acids. Germline V gene lookup returns CDR1 MNHNS and CDR2 SASEGT. Trimming stripped 2 bases from V and 6 bases from J, with 11 bases between. CDR3 DNA sequence: TGTGCCAGCAGTGAACCCAAATCGGGTAATTCACCCCTCCACTTT. Protein: CASSEPKSGNSPLHF.

This chain joins TRBV7-8 and TRBJ1-1; D gene unclear. The germline gives CDR1 SGHVS, CDR2 FQNEAQ. The V and J ends lost 2 bases and 6 bases respectively, with 13 bases between them. The CDR3 length is 14 residues. CDR3 in amino acids: CASSLSQMGAEAFF. The CDR3 nucleotides are TGTGCCAGCAGCTTATCGCAGATGGGCGCTGAAGCTTTCTTT.

The chain joins TRBV15 to TRBJ1-3; 8 nucleotides agree with TRBD1. CDR1 is LNHNV and CDR2 is YYDKDF in the germline V gene (reference sequence). The CDR3 has 16 amino acids. Germline trimming cut 1 base from V and 1 base from J; bases unmatched to any gene: 3. CDR3 coding DNA: TGTGCCACCAGCAGAGGACAGGGGATTTCTGGAAACACCATATATTTT. It encodes CATSRGQGISGNTIYF.

This clone was counted many times. The chain couples TRBV20-1 to TRBJ1-6; TRBD1 is a possible D gene (5 bases). CDR1 is DFQATT and CDR2 is SNEGSKA in the germline V gene (reference sequence). The CDR3 sequence is 13 residues long. Trimming shortened V by 3 bases and J by 9 bases, and 12 bases separated the two germline ends. The CDR3 coding sequence is TGCAGTGCTAGTGGGGGTACTAGTTCACCCCTCCACTTT. Its translation is CSASGGTSSPLHF.

The table lists this clone with a few counts. This chain connects TRBV6-1 to TRBJ2-2; 7 nucleotides match TRBD1. The germline gives CDR1 MNHNS, CDR2 SASEGT. This CDR3 contains 15 residues. The ends lost 0 bases at V and 9 bases at J; junction bases unmatched: 7. CDR3 bases: TGTGCCAGCAGTGAAGCAGGGGGCCCACGCCGGGAGCTGTTTTTT. Protein product: CASSEAGGPRRELFF.

This clone was detected ten times or more. The V call is TRBV7-9, the J call TRBJ1-4; D not resolved. Trimming pared 4 bases from V and 4 bases from J, leaving 19 bases between. The CDR3 has 17 amino acids. Per the germline V gene, CDR1 is SEHNR and CDR2 is FQNEAQ (reference sequence). The chain's CDR3 is CASSSGVVPANNEKLFF. CDR3 DNA: TGTGCCAGCAGCTCCGGAGTGGTACCCGCCAATAATGAAAAACTGTTTTTT.

This chain joins TRBV5-6 and TRBJ1-5; tentative D call: TRBD1 (6 bases). CDR3 length: 15 residues. The V end was cut by 2 bases, the J end by 3 bases, with 12 bases between. Per germline, CDR1 SGHDT and CDR2 YYEEEE. This CDR3 reads CASSLRGFVNQPQHF. The CDR3 DNA follows: TGTGCCAGCAGCTTAAGGGGGTTTGTCAATCAGCCCCAGCATTTT.

The genes are TRBV19 and TRBJ1-1; D remains ambiguous. Germline CDR1 and CDR2: LNHDA and SQIVND (reference sequence). V lost 6 bases and J lost 1, with 9 bases in between. The CDR3 runs 13 residues. CDR3 in DNA: TGTGCCAGTAGCATTCAGTGGAACACTGAAGCTTTCTTT. It codes for CASSIQWNTEAFF.

The genes are TRBV24-1 and TRBJ2-3; 8 nucleotides match TRBD2. The germline V gene has CDR1 KGHDR and CDR2 SFDVKD. CDR3 size: 18 residues. After removal of 2 bases from V and 4 bases from J, the junction contained 13 bases not matched to a gene. CDR3 amino acids: CATSDSRRGGLEADTQYF. Written as DNA, the CDR3 is TGTGCCACCAGTGATTCCCGCCGGGGGGGTCTGGAGGCAGATACGCAGTATTTT.

The chain is built from TRBV19 and TRBJ1-5; D remains ambiguous. CDR1 LNHDA and CDR2 SQIVND come from the germline V gene (reference sequence). The V and J ends lost 4 bases and 0 bases respectively, with 10 bases between them. This CDR3 comprises 15 residues. DNA for the CDR3: TGTGCCAGTAGTACGAACAGCTTTAGCAATCAGCCCCAGCATTTT. Protein product: CASSTNSFSNQPQHF.

The sample holds many counts of this clone. This chain links TRBV4-1 with TRBJ2-1; tentatively, D is TRBD2 (5 bases). The CDR3 length is 18 residues. V was cut by 1 base and J by 0 bases, with 16 bases left in between. CDR1 is MGHRA, CDR2 YSYEKL, per germline. CDR3 DNA sequence: TGCGCCAGCAGCCAAGGTACCCGACGGGGTACCTCCTACAATGAGCAGTTCTTC. Its protein product is CASSQGTRRGTSYNEQFF.

The chain employs TRBV9 and TRBJ2-5; 12 nucleotides line up with TRBD2. There are 16 residues in the CDR3. Trimming removed 0 bases from V and 3 bases from J; junction bases left unmatched: 3. The germline gives CDR1 SGDLS, CDR2 YYNGEE. Written as DNA, the CDR3 is TGTGCCAGCAGCGTAGATACTAGCGGGGGGAAAGAGACCCAGTACTTC. It encodes CASSVDTSGGKETQYF. Supplemented by reference TRBV9 and TRBJ2-5, the full variable domain reads DSGVTQTPKHLITATGQRVTLRCSPRSGDLSVYWYQQSLDQGLQFLIQYYNGEERAKGNILERFSAQQFPDLHSELNLSSLELGDSALYFCASSVDTSGGKETQYFGPGTRLLVL.